The present TCR beta chain was sequenced within a study of PD-L1 blockade in urothelial cancer. At the level of the study: Atezolizumab therapy began for patients at some point between 2014 and 2016, dosed at 1,200 mg intravenously every 3 weeks. Analyses were performed on blood at 3 weeks after treatment start (the second dose) and at 6 weeks.

Clones were sequenced by immunoSEQ multiplex PCR, and TCRdb holds only the in-frame ones, with some missing. The sample lists about 130,000 clones; roughly 83% were seen once. V was cut by 6 bases and J by 2 bases, with 10 bases left in between. CDR3 length: 13 residues. Looked up from germline, CDR1 is SGHAT and CDR2 is FQNNGV. Time point here: pretreatment peripheral blood. Pretreatment sampling and on-treatment sampling together yielded between 1 and 8 samples for each patient. This chain links TRBV11-2 with TRBJ1-2, with a weak D call TRBD1 (5 bases). The source of this sequence is a man aged 45 to 65 with urothelial cancer. This specimen consisted of PBMCs, obtained around atezolizumab (anti-PD-L1) treatment. CDR3 sequence: CASSPGGNYGYTF. As DNA, the CDR3 is TGTGCCAGCAGTCCCGGGGGGAACTATGGCTACACCTTC.